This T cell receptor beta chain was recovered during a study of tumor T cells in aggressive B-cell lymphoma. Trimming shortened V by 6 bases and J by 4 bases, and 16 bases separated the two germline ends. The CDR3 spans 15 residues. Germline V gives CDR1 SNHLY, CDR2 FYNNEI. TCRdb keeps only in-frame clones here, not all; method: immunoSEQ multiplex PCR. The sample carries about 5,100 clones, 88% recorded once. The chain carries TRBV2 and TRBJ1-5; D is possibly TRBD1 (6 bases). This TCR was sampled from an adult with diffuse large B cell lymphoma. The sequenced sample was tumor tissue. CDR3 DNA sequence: TGTGCCAGCAGACGCCTAAGGGGGGGAAATCAGCCCCAGCATTTT. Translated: CASRRLRGGNQPQHF.